This record looks at one TCR beta chain sequence and its context. The antigen remains undetermined. The source of the sample is a study of cytotoxic CD8 clonotypes in ibrutinib-treated CLL. Whole-study context: The patient breakdown showed under 12 relapsed/refractory and around 16 treatment-naive cases, with 17 to 18 IGHV unmutated. Response samples came after a median around twelve months of treatment, range 6 to 36. Study-level results: Higher circulating CD8+ T-cell counts strongly accompanied higher baseline clonality, above age-matched healthy donors. Treatment saw public clonotypes, which were uncommon, either contract or stay stable.

This CDR3 spans 16 amino acids. Germline V gene data show CDR1 as ENHRY and CDR2 as SYGVKD. The V gene end was trimmed by 3 bases and the J gene end by 4 bases; junction bases not matched to a gene: 3. Method: immunoSEQ multiplex PCR; TCRdb's copy keeps in-frame clones and lacks some. The repertoire holds 24,000 or so clones, 55% to 75% seen once, with around 44% in the top ten. This clonotype originated in a human donor with chronic lymphocytic leukemia. This chain uses TRBV10-3 with TRBJ2-7; 16 positions agree with TRBD2. The specimen comprised PBMCs, sampled after 12 months of ibrutinib treatment. CDR3 bases: TGTGCCATCAGTGACGGGACTAGCGGGGGGGCTTACGAGCAGTACTTC. Protein product: CAISDGTSGGAYEQYF.